Detailed here is one TCR beta chain. The sample is drawn from a study of blood T cell repertoires in COVID-19. Overall study context: Samples came from the United States, Italy and Spain, spanning acute and convalescent COVID-19.

Clones were sequenced by immunoSEQ multiplex PCR, and TCRdb holds only the in-frame ones, with some missing. The data show 75,000 to 90,000 clones, approximately 85% seen once. The germline V and J ends were trimmed by 1 base and 6 bases, with 13 bases remaining between them. This CDR3 spans 14 amino acids. Germline loops: CDR1 SGDLS, CDR2 YYNGEE. The V and J genes are TRBV9 and TRBJ1-2; D not certain. The sequence was collected from a man aged 50-60 years with active COVID-19. Sequencing was done on a sample of peripheral blood. CDR3 protein: CASSVIASADGYTF. Here the CDR3 DNA reads TGTGCCAGCAGCGTAATAGCATCTGCCGATGGCTACACCTTC.